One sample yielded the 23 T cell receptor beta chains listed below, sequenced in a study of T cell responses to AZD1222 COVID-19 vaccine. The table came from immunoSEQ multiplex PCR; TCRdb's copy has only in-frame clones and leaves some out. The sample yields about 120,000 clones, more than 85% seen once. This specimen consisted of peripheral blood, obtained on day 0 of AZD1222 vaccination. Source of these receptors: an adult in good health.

The CDR3: CASSLRGLGNTIYF. In nucleotides, the CDR3 is TGTGCCAGCAGCTTGAGGGGGCTTGGAAACACCATATATTTT. The V gene is TRBV5-6, the J gene TRBJ1-3; TRBD1 matches at 7 bases. Trimming removed 1 base from V and 3 bases from J; junction bases left unmatched: 1. The CDR3 is 14 amino acids. The germline V gene has CDR1 SGHDT and CDR2 YYEEEE.

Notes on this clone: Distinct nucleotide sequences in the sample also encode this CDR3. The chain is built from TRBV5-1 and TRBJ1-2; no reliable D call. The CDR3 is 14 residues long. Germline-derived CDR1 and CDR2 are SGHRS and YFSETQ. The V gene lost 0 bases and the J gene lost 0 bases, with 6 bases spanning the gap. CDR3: CASSLGPTNYGYTF. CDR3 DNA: TGCGCCAGCAGCTTGGGGCCCACTAACTATGGCTACACCTTC.

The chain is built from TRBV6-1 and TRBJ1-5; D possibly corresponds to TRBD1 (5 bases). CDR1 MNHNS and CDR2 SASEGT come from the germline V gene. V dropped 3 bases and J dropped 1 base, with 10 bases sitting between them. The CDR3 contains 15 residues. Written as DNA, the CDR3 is TGTGCCAGCAGTGACGGGGCAGCGAGCAATCAGCCCCAGCATTTT. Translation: CASSDGAASNQPQHF.

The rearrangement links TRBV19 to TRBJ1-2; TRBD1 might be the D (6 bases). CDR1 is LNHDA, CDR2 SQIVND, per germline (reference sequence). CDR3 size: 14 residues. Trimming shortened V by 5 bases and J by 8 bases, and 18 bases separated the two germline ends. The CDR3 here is CASSVSDSLGGYTF. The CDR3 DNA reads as TGTGCCAGTAGTGTCTCGGACAGCTTAGGGGGCTACACCTTC. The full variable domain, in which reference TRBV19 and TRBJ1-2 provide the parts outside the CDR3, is DGGITQSPKYLFRKEGQNVTLSCEQNLNHDAMYWYRQDPGQGLRLIYYSQIVNDFQKGDIAEGYSVSREKKESFPLTVTSAQKNPTAFYLCASSVSDSLGGYTFGSGTRLTVV.

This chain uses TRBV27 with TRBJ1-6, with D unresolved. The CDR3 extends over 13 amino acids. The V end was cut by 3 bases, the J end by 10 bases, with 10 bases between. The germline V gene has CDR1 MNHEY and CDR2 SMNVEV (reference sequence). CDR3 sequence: CASSFLGGSPLHF. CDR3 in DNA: TGTGCCAGCAGTTTTCTGGGTGGGTCACCCCTCCACTTT.

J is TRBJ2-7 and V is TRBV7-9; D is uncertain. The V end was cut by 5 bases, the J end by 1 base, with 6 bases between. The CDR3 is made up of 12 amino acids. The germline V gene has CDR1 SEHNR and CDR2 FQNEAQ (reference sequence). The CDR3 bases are TGTGCCAGCAGCATAGGTTCCTACGAGCAGTACTTC. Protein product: CASSIGSYEQYF.

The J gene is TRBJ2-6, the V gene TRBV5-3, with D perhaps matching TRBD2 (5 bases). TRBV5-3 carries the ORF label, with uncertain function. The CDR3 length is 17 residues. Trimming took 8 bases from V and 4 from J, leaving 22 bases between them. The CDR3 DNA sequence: TGTGCCAGCGAACTAGGGCCAAAAGGCTCAGGGGCCAACGTCCTGACTTTC. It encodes CASELGPKGSGANVLTF.

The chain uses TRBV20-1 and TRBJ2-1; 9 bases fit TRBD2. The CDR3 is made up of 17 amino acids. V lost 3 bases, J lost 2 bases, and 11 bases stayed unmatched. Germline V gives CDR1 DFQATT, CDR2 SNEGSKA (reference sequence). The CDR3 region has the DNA TGCAGTGCTAGTACCCCAACTAGCGGGCCCCCCTACAATGAGCAGTTCTTC. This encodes CSASTPTSGPPYNEQFF.

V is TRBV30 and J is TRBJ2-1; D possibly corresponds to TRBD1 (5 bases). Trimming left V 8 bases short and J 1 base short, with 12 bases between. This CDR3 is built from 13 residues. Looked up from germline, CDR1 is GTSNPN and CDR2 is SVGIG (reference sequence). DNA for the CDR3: TGTGCCCGGCTAGGGGAATCCTACAATGAGCAGTTCTTC. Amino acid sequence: CARLGESYNEQFF.

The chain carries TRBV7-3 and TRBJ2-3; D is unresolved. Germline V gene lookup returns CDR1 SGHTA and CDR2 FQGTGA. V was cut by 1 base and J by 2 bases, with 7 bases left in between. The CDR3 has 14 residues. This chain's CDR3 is CASSLKGYTDTQYF. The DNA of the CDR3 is TGTGCCAGCAGCTTAAAGGGCTACACAGATACGCAGTATTTT.

The CDR3: CASSQIGGQSPLHF. CDR3 nucleotides: TGTGCCAGCAGCCAAATAGGGGGACAGTCACCCCTCCACTTT. This chain links TRBV14 with TRBJ1-6; 7 bases are shared with TRBD1. The V segment lost 2 bases and the J segment 10 bases; nucleotides outside the gene matches: 5. Germline V lookup: CDR1 SGHDN, CDR2 FVKESK. This CDR3 is built from 14 residues.

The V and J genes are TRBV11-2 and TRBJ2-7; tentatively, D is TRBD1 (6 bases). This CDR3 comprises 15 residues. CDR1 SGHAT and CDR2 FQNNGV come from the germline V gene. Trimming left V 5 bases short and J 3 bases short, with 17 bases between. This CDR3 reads CASSIGPGQDYEQYF. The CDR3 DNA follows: TGTGCCAGCAGCATCGGGCCGGGACAAGACTACGAGCAGTACTTC. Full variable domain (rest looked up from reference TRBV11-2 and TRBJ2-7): EAGVAQSPRYKIIEKRQSVAFWCNPISGHATLYWYQQILGQGPKLLIQFQNNGVVDDSQLPKDRFSAERLKGVDSTLKIQPAKLEDSAVYLCASSIGPGQDYEQYFGPGTRLTVT.

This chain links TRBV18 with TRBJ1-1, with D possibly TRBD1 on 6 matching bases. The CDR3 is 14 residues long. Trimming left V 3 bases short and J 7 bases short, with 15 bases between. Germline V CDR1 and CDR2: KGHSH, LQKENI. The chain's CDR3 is CASSPGRGKLEAFF. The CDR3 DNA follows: TGTGCCAGCTCACCTGGAAGGGGGAAACTTGAAGCTTTCTTT.

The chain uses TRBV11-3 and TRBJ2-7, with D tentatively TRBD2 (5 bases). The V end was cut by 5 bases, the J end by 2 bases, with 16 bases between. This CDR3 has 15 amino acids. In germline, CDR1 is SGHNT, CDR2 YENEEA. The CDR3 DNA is TGTGCCAGCAGCGTAGCTGGAGGCCCCACCTACGAGCAGTACTTC. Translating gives CASSVAGGPTYEQYF.

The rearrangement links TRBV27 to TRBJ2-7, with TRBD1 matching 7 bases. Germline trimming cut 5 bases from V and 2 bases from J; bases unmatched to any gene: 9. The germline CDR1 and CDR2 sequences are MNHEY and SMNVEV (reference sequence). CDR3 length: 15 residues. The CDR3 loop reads CASSPDRASPYEQYF. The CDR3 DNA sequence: TGTGCCAGCAGTCCAGACAGGGCTTCCCCCTACGAGCAGTACTTC.

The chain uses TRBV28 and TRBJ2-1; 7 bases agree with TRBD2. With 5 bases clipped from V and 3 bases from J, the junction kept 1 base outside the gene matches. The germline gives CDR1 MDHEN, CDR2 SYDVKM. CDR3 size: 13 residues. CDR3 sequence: CASSRDYYNEQFF. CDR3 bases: TGTGCCAGCAGTAGGGACTACTACAATGAGCAGTTCTTC.

CDR3 protein: CASGSGTSLHEQFF. The DNA for the CDR3 is TGTGCTAGTGGTTCCGGGACTAGTTTACATGAGCAGTTCTTC. The J gene is TRBJ2-1, the V gene TRBV12-5, with 8 bases matching TRBD2. The trim removed 4 bases at V and 8 bases at J, leaving 7 bases unmatched. The CDR3 totals 14 residues. Germline lookup yields CDR1 LGHNT and CDR2 FRNRAP.

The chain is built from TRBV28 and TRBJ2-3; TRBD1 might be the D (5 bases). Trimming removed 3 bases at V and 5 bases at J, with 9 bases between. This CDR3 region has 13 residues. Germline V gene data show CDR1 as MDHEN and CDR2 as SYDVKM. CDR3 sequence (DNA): TGTGCCAGCAGTTTGCCAGGGCAAGATACGCAGTATTTT. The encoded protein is CASSLPGQDTQYF.

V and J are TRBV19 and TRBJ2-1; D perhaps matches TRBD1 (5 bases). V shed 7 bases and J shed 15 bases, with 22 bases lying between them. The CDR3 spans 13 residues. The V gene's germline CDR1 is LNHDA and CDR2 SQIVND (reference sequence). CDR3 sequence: CASTTAWVGPLFF. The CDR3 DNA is TGTGCCAGTACCACAGCTTGGGTGGGGCCCCTGTTCTTC.

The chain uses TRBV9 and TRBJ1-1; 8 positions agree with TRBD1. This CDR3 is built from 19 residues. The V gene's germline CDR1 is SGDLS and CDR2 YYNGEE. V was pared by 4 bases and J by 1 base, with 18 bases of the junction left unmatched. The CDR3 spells CASSFRDRSLPGGNTEAFF. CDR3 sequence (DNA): TGTGCCAGCAGCTTCCGGGACAGGAGTCTTCCGGGAGGGAACACTGAAGCTTTCTTT.

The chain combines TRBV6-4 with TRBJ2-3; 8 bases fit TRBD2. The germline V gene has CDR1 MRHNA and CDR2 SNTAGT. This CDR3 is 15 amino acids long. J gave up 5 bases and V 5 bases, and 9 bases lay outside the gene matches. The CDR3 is CASSRSAGVGDTQYF. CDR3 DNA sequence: TGTGCCAGCAGTCGGTCAGCGGGAGTAGGAGATACGCAGTATTTT.

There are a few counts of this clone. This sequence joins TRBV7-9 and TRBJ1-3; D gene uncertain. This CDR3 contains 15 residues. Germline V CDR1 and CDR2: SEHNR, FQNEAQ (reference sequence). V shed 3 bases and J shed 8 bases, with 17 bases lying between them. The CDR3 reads CASSFGSLAGDTIYF. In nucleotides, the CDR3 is TGTGCCAGCAGCTTCGGTTCTTTGGCCGGGGACACCATATATTTT.

DNA for the CDR3: TGTGCCACCAGTTCCGGAGGGGACACTGAAGCTTTCTTT. This translates into CATSSGGDTEAFF. V usage is TRBV24-1 and J usage is TRBJ1-1; possible D gene TRBD1, 5 bases. The germline gives CDR1 KGHDR, CDR2 SFDVKD. The CDR3 has 13 residues. V was cut by 6 bases and J by 3 bases, with 10 bases left in between.